This TCR beta chain is from a study of OX40 agonist ivuxolimab in advanced cancers. Overall study: Given to patients was ivuxolimab, an agonistic anti-OX40 (CD134) antibody.

The CDR3 is made up of 15 amino acids. Germline lookup yields CDR1 LNHDA and CDR2 SQIVND (reference sequence). Trimming shortened V by 3 bases and J by 0 bases, and 9 bases separated the two germline ends. The repertoire was sequenced with immunoSEQ multiplex PCR; TCRdb's copy has only in-frame clones and lacks some. The top ten hold around 17% of the sample, which has about 37,000 clones, roughly 87% seen once. Exclusion of a patient followed from autoimmune disease history or systemic immunosuppression. Specimen: CD4+ or CD8+ T cells sorted from blood, collected in a trial of the OX40 agonist ivuxolimab. This clonotype was sampled from an adult with an advanced solid tumor such as melanoma, head and neck, liver or kidney cancer. V usage is TRBV19 and J usage is TRBJ2-1; D is tentatively TRBD1 or TRBD2 (6 bases each). The CDR3 loop is CASSMGGTSYNEQFF. The CDR3 coding sequence is TGTGCCAGTAGTATGGGGGGCACCTCCTACAATGAGCAGTTCTTC.